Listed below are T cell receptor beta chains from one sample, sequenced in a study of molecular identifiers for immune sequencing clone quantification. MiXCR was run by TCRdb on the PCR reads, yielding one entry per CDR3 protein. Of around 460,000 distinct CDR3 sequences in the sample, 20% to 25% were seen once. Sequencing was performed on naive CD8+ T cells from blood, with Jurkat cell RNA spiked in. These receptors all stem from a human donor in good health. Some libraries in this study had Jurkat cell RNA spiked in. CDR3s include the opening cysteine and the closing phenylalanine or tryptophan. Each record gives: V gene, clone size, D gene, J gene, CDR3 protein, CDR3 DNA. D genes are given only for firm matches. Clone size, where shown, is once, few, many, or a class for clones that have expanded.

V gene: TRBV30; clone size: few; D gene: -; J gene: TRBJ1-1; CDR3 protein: CAWTAANTEAFF; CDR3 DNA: TGTGCCTGGACAGCTGCAAACACTGAAGCTTTCTTT
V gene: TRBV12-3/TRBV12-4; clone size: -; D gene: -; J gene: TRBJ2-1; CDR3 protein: CASSPQESYNEQFF; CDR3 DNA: TGTGCCAGCAGCCCCCAGGAGTCCTACAATGAGCAGTTCTTC
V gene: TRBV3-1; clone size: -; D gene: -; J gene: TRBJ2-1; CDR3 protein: CASSPGLGIAEQFF; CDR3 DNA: TGTGCCAGCAGCCCAGGTCTTGGGATAGCTGAGCAGTTCTTC
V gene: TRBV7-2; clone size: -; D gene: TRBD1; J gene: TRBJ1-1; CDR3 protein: CASSLGGQAYTEAFF; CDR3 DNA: TGTGCCAGCAGCTTAGGGGGACAGGCGTACACTGAAGCTTTCTTT
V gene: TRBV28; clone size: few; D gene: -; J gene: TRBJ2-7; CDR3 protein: CASSFRLASSYERYF; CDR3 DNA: TGTGCCAGCAGTTTTCGATTAGCGAGCTCCTACGAGCGGTACTTC
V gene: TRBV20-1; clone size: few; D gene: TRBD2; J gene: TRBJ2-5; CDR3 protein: CSAKGLAGGKQETQYF; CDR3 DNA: TGCAGTGCTAAGGGACTAGCGGGAGGTAAACAGGAGACCCAGTACTTC
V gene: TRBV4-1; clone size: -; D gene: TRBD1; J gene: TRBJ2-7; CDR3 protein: CASSPLPPGQGAREQYF; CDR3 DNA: TGCGCCAGCAGCCCTCTACCCCCGGGACAGGGGGCTCGCGAGCAGTACTTC
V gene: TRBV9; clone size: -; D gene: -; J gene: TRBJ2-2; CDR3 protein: CASSVLLEDTGELFF; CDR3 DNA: TGTGCCAGCAGCGTACTGTTAGAGGACACCGGGGAGCTGTTTTTT
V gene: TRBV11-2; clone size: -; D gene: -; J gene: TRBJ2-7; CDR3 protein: CASSLVGFHEQYF; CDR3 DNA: TGTGCCAGCAGCTTAGTTGGTTTCCACGAGCAGTACTTC
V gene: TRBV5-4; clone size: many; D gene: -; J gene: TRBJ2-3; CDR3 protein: CASSSGLRTDTQYF; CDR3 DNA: TGTGCCAGCAGCTCGGGACTCCGCACAGATACGCAGTATTTT
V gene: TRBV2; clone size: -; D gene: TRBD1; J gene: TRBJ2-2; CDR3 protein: CASRQGPTGELFF; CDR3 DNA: TGTGCCAGCAGACAGGGGCCCACCGGGGAGCTGTTTTTT
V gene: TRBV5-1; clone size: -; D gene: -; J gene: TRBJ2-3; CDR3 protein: CASTRGDSTDTQYF; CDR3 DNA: TGCGCCAGCACCAGGGGTGATAGCACAGATACGCAGTATTTT
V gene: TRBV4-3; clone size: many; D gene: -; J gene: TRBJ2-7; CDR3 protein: CASSQGQEYEQYF; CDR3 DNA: TGCGCCAGCAGCCAAGGGCAAGAGTACGAGCAGTACTTC
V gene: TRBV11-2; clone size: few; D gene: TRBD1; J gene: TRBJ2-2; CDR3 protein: CASSLGDRGLVNTGELFF; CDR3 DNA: TGTGCCAGCAGCTTAGGGGACAGGGGCCTCGTCAACACCGGGGAGCTGTTTTTT
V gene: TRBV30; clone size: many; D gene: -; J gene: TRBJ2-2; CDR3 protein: CAWDAGVTGELFF; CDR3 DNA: TGTGCCTGGGACGCAGGGGTGACCGGGGAGCTGTTTTTT
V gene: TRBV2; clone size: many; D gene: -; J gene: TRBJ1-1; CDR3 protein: CASSESRVDPEAFF; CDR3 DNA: TGTGCCAGCAGTGAAAGTAGGGTGGATCCCGAAGCTTTCTTT
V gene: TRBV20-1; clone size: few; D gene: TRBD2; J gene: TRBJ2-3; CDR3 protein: CSAKASGGAIDTQYF; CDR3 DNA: TGCAGTGCTAAGGCGAGCGGGGGGGCGATAGATACGCAGTATTTT
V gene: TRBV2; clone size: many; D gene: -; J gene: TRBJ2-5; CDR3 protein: CASSPGGGPETQYF; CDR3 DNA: TGTGCCAGCAGTCCCGGGGGCGGACCAGAGACCCAGTACTTC
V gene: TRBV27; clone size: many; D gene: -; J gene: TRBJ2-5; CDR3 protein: CASSILAPQGLETQYF; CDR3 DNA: TGTGCCAGCAGTATCCTAGCGCCACAAGGTCTGGAGACCCAGTACTTC
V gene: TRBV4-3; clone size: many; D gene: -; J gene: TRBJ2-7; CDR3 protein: CASSPGHSSYEQYF; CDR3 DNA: TGCGCCAGCAGCCCGGGACACAGCTCCTACGAGCAGTACTTC
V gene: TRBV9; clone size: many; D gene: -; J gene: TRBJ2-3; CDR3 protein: CASSISGSYTDTQYF; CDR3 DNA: TGTGCCAGCAGCATTAGCGGATCCTACACAGATACGCAGTATTTT
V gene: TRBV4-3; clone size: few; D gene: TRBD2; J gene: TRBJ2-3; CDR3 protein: CASSQDMTSAPDTQYF; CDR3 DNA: TGCGCCAGCAGCCAAGATATGACTAGCGCCCCAGATACGCAGTATTTT
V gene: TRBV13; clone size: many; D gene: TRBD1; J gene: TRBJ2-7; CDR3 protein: CASSPDRAHEQYF; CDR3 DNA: TGTGCCAGCAGCCCGGACAGGGCCCACGAGCAGTACTTC
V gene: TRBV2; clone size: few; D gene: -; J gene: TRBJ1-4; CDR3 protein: CASSEALGQDPNEKLFF; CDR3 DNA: TGTGCCAGCAGTGAAGCGCTTGGGCAGGACCCTAATGAAAAACTGTTTTTT
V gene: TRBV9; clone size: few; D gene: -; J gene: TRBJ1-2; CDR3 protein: CASSPPGRPFHGYTF; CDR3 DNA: TGTGCCAGCAGCCCCCCCGGGCGGCCCTTCCATGGCTACACCTTC
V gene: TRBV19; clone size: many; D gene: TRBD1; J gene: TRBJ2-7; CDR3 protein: CASSPPSGTGGYEQYF; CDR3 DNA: TGTGCCAGTAGCCCCCCATCGGGGACAGGAGGGTACGAGCAGTACTTC
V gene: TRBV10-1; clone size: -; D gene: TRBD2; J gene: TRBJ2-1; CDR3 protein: CASSEFAGDYNEQFF; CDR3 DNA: TGCGCCAGCAGTGAATTTGCGGGGGACTACAATGAGCAGTTCTTC
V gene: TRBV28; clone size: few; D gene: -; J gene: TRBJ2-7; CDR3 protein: CASSYDRQGGVYEQYF; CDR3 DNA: TGTGCCAGCAGTTACGACCGACAGGGCGGGGTCTACGAGCAGTACTTC
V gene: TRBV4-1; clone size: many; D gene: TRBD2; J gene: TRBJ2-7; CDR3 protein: CASSQSLAGTSYEQYF; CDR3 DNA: TGCGCCAGCAGCCAGAGTTTAGCGGGGACCTCCTACGAGCAGTACTTC
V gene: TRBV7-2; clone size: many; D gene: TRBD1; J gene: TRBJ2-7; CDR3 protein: CASSFGQGFGLAATYEQYF; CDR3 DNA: TGTGCCAGCAGCTTCGGACAGGGCTTTGGTCTGGCGGCCACCTACGAGCAGTACTTC
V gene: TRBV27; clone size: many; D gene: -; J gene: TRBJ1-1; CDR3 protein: CASSLSGQEEAFF; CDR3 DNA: TGTGCCAGCAGTTTATCGGGTCAGGAGGAAGCTTTCTTT
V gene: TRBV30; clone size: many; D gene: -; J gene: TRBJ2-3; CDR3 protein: CSSGEGHLADTQYF; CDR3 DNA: TGTTCGTCGGGGGAAGGGCATCTGGCAGATACGCAGTATTTT
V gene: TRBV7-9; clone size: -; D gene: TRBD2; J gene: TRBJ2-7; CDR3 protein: CASSLVSPLAGGYNEQYF; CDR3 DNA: TGTGCCAGCAGCTTAGTCTCCCCTCTAGCGGGAGGGTACAATGAGCAGTACTTC
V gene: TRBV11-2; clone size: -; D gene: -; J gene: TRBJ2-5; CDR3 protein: CASSPPGQDQETQYF; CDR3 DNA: TGTGCCAGCAGTCCGCCGGGCCAGGACCAAGAGACCCAGTACTTC
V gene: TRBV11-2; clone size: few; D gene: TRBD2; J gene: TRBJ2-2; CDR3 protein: CASSLSSGGPNTGELFF; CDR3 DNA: TGTGCCAGCAGCTTGAGTAGCGGGGGGCCGAACACCGGGGAGCTGTTTTTT